The 7 T cell receptor beta chains below were found in one sample sequenced in a study of blood T cell repertoires in COVID-19. Using immunoSEQ multiplex PCR, the repertoire was profiled, and TCRdb retains in-frame clones only, with some absent. In the table there are roughly 120,000 clones, about 79% of which are singletons. The sequenced material came from peripheral blood. The origin of the receptors is a woman older than 75 with active or convalescent COVID-19.

The chain carries TRBV29-1 and TRBJ2-3; 11 nucleotides agree with TRBD1. Germline CDR1 reads SQVTM; CDR2 reads ANQGSEA. The V and J ends lost 7 bases and 5 bases, in that order; junction bases with no gene match: 5. This CDR3 is built from 13 residues. The CDR3 spells CSARDRGIDTQYF. In nucleotides, the CDR3 is TGCAGCGCCAGGGACAGGGGGATAGATACGCAGTATTTT.

The chain carries TRBV7-7 and TRBJ2-7; no reliable D call. The germline V and J ends were trimmed by 0 bases and 2 bases, with 5 bases remaining between them. Germline V gene lookup returns CDR1 SSHAT and CDR2 FNYEAQ (reference sequence). CDR3 length: 13 amino acids. CDR3 coding DNA: TGTGCCAGCAGCTTAGCGGGCACCTACGAGCAGTACTTC. It encodes CASSLAGTYEQYF.

This clone appeared a single time. For the CDR3, the DNA is TGTGCCAGCAGCTTATGGACTAGCGGTAACACCGGGGAGCTGTTTTTT. It specifies CASSLWTSGNTGELFF. V gene TRBV11-1 combines with J gene TRBJ2-2, with 10 bases aligning to TRBD2. This CDR3 has 16 amino acids. Germline V gene sequence: CDR1 SGHAT, CDR2 FQDESV (reference sequence). J was trimmed by 2 bases and V by 2 bases; bases with no gene match: 2.

The chain recombines TRBV5-1 with TRBJ1-3; D may be TRBD1 (5 bases). V shed 4 bases and J shed 1 base, with 12 bases lying between them. Germline assignment: CDR1 SGHRS and CDR2 YFSETQ. The CDR3 consists of 15 residues. DNA for the CDR3: TGCGCCAGCAGCGTGCAGGGTATTTCTGGAAACACCATATATTTT. Translated, it gives CASSVQGISGNTIYF.

The CDR3 spells CASSASRLWDSPDPNTEAFF. The CDR3 DNA reads as TGTGCCAGCAGCGCAAGTAGGTTGTGGGACAGCCCAGACCCAAACACTGAAGCTTTCTTT. This chain links TRBV11-3 with TRBJ1-1, with TRBD1 matching 7 bases. V gave up 5 bases and J gave up 2 bases; unmatched junction bases: 23. In germline, CDR1 is SGHNT, CDR2 YENEEA. The length of the CDR3 is 20 residues. Complete variable domain (other parts from reference TRBV11-3 and TRBJ1-1): EAGVVQSPRYKIIEKKQPVAFWCNPISGHNTLYWYLQNLGQGPELLIRYENEEAVDDSQLPKDRFSAERLKGVDSTLKIQPAELGDSAVYLCASSASRLWDSPDPNTEAFFGQGTRLTVV.

The rearrangement uses TRBV18 and TRBJ2-7, with D possibly being TRBD1 (5 bases). The germline gives CDR1 KGHSH, CDR2 LQKENI. This CDR3 has 16 residues. Trimming removed 3 bases at V and 4 bases at J, with 19 bases between. The CDR3 DNA is TGTGCCAGCTCACCGCTCCCCGGCAGGGAACGGTACGAGCAGTACTTC. Its translation is CASSPLPGRERYEQYF.

The chain recombines TRBV30 with TRBJ2-3, with TRBD1 matching over 8 bases. With V trimmed by 3 bases and J by 4 bases, 12 bases remained unmatched. From germline, CDR1 is GTSNPN and CDR2 SVGIG (reference sequence). The CDR3 has 16 residues. CDR3 DNA sequence: TGTGCCTGGAGGCCCTTCTCAGGGGGCATCCCAGATACGCAGTATTTT. As protein: CAWRPFSGGIPDTQYF.